The 29 T cell receptor beta chains below all came from one sample that was sequenced in a study of blood T cell repertoires in COVID-19. Generated by immunoSEQ multiplex PCR, the TCRdb table keeps only in-frame clones and is missing some. The profile covers roughly 170,000 clones, with approximately 82% appearing a single time and approximately 4% taken by the ten largest. Sequencing was done on a sample of PBMCs or T cells enriched from blood (not recorded which). Receptor source: a woman in her forties or fifties in a cohort exposed to, infected with or recovered from COVID-19 (not recorded which).

V gene TRBV19 combines with J gene TRBJ2-4; D ambiguous. CDR1 and CDR2 (germline): LNHDA, SQIVND (reference sequence). The CDR3 covers 12 residues. V was clipped by 5 bases and J by 7 bases, with 9 bases between them. As DNA, the CDR3 is TGTGCCAGTAGTTCCGGCGGTAACATTCAGTACTTC. Protein sequence: CASSSGGNIQYF.

The rearrangement links TRBV27 to TRBJ2-5, with TRBD1 matching over 7 bases. Germline V CDR1 and CDR2: MNHEY, SMNVEV (reference sequence). With V trimmed by 4 bases and J by 4 bases, 3 bases remained unmatched. This CDR3 has 13 residues. CDR3 in amino acids: CASSSTGRETQYF. For the CDR3, the DNA is TGTGCCAGCAGTTCGACAGGGCGAGAGACCCAGTACTTC.

This chain uses TRBV5-5 with TRBJ2-7; 13 bases fit TRBD2. The CDR3 runs to 15 residues. The germline V gene encodes CDR1 SGHKS and CDR2 YYEKEE (reference sequence). V lost 4 bases to trimming and J lost 7 bases; unmatched junction nucleotides: 8. The CDR3 DNA sequence: TGTGCCAGCAGCGAAACTAGCGGGGGGGCCCGGGAGCAGTACTTC. It codes for CASSETSGGAREQYF. The entire variable domain, with the rest obtained from reference TRBV5-5 and TRBJ2-7, is as follows: DAGVTQSPTHLIKTRGQQVTLRCSPISGHKSVSWYQQVLGQGPQFIFQYYEKEERGRGNFPDRFSARQFPNYSSELNVNALLLGDSALYLCASSETSGGAREQYFGPGTRLTVT.

The chain employs TRBV6-6 and TRBJ1-2, with D possibly being TRBD1 (5 bases). Trimming removed 6 bases from V and 5 bases from J, with 13 bases in between. CDR1 MNHNY and CDR2 SVGAGI come from the germline V gene (reference sequence). The CDR3 contains 13 residues. This chain's CDR3 is CASRWDSPYGYTF. In DNA, the CDR3 is TGTGCCAGCAGATGGGACTCGCCTTATGGCTACACCTTC.

The chain uses TRBV14 and TRBJ2-7; TRBD1 is a possible D gene (6 bases). The V end lost 2 bases, the J end lost 3 bases, and 20 bases lay between the germline ends. Per germline, CDR1 SGHDN and CDR2 FVKESK. This CDR3 comprises 17 residues. In DNA, the CDR3 is TGTGCCAGCAGCCAAACACTGATTTTTACAGGGAGCTACGAGCAGTACTTC. Its translation: CASSQTLIFTGSYEQYF.

J is TRBJ2-6 and V is TRBV18, with 9 positions matching TRBD1. Germline V gene lookup returns CDR1 KGHSH and CDR2 LQKENI. This CDR3 region has 17 residues. Losses at the gene ends were 4 bases for V and 1 base for J; bases not matched to a gene: 5. In DNA form, the CDR3 reads TGTGCCAGCTCACAACCCGGGACAGGGTCTGGGGCCAACGTCCTGACTTTC. Translating gives CASSQPGTGSGANVLTF.

This chain connects TRBV4-1 to TRBJ1-2; D ambiguous. Germline V gene sequence: CDR1 MGHRA, CDR2 YSYEKL. CDR3 length: 14 amino acids. V was cut by 5 bases and J by 11 bases, with 21 bases left in between. This CDR3 is CASSDSPPSSGYTF. The CDR3 DNA is TGCGCCAGCAGCGACTCCCCACCTTCTAGTGGATACACCTTC.

This chain uses TRBV18 with TRBJ2-5, with TRBD2 as a possible D gene (6 bases). Deletions cut 3 bases from V and 2 bases from J, with 7 bases between. Germline V gives CDR1 KGHSH, CDR2 LQKENI. The CDR3 spans 13 residues. The CDR3 protein is CASSPGTQETQYF. In nucleotides, the CDR3 is TGTGCCAGCTCACCTGGGACTCAAGAGACCCAGTACTTC. Full variable domain (missing parts from reference TRBV18 and TRBJ2-5): NAGVMQNPRHLVRRRGQEARLRCSPMKGHSHVYWYRQLPEEGLKFMVYLQKENIIDESGMPKERFSAEFPKEGPSILRIQQVVRGDSAAYFCASSPGTQETQYFGPGTRLLVL.

This rearrangement joins TRBV7-9 to TRBJ1-1; D possibly corresponds to TRBD1 (5 bases). Looked up from germline, CDR1 is SEHNR and CDR2 is FQNEAQ (reference sequence). V lost 6 bases to trimming and J lost 3 bases, with 20 bases between them. CDR3 length: 16 amino acids. CDR3 loop: CASRPNLREPYTEAFF. CDR3 sequence (DNA): TGTGCCAGCAGGCCTAACCTCAGGGAACCATACACTGAAGCTTTCTTT.

This chain joins TRBV10-3 and TRBJ2-2; 8 positions agree with TRBD1. Looked up from germline, CDR1 is ENHRY and CDR2 is SYGVKD. V lost 5 bases, J lost 2 bases, and 16 bases stayed unmatched. The CDR3 is made up of 19 amino acids. DNA for the CDR3: TGTGCCATCAGTTACGGACAGGGCACTAAAATACTTAACACCGGGGAGCTGTTTTTT. Encoded protein: CAISYGQGTKILNTGELFF.

This chain joins TRBV7-2 and TRBJ1-1; 12 bases align to TRBD1. This CDR3 comprises 17 residues. V was clipped by 5 bases and J by 1 base; unmatched bases: 8. CDR1 is SGHTA and CDR2 is FQGNSA in the germline V gene. In DNA, the CDR3 is TGTGCCAGCAGCGGGACAGGGGGCCAAGTTTGGAACACTGAAGCTTTCTTT. Its translation is CASSGTGGQVWNTEAFF.

This chain uses TRBV19 with TRBJ1-5, with D hard to call. With 3 bases removed from V and 4 bases from J, the gap between germline ends came to 7 bases. Germline-derived CDR1 and CDR2 are LNHDA and SQIVND (reference sequence). CDR3 length: 13 residues. The CDR3, as DNA: TGTGCCAGTAGTATGGCAAATAATCAGCCCCAGCATTTT. It specifies CASSMANNQPQHF.

The chain carries TRBV5-1 and TRBJ2-5; the match to TRBD1 covers 8 bases. Germline values: CDR1 SGHRS, CDR2 YFSETQ. This CDR3 region has 15 residues. Trimming removed 4 bases from V and 0 bases from J; junction bases left unmatched: 5. CDR3 sequence (DNA): TGCGCCAGCAGCCAGGAGGGACAGGACCAAGAGACCCAGTACTTC. Protein: CASSQEGQDQETQYF.

The chain combines TRBV19 with TRBJ2-2; possibly TRBD2 for D (5 bases). Germline CDR1 and CDR2: LNHDA and SQIVND (reference sequence). Deletions cut 6 bases from V and 2 bases from J, with 10 bases between. There are 14 residues in the CDR3. CDR3 sequence: CASSKGLNTGELFF. The CDR3 DNA follows: TGTGCCAGTAGCAAAGGACTCAACACCGGGGAGCTGTTTTTT. Supplemented by reference TRBV19 and TRBJ2-2, the full variable domain reads DGGITQSPKYLFRKEGQNVTLSCEQNLNHDAMYWYRQDPGQGLRLIYYSQIVNDFQKGDIAEGYSVSREKKESFPLTVTSAQKNPTAFYLCASSKGLNTGELFFGEGSRLTVL.

The rearrangement links TRBV6-5 to TRBJ2-5; D is perhaps TRBD1 (6 bases). The germline V gene encodes CDR1 MNHEY and CDR2 SVGAGI. This CDR3 comprises 15 residues. Trimming pared 8 bases from V and 7 bases from J, leaving 23 bases between. The CDR3 loop is CASCRDRSLLGTQYF. As DNA, the CDR3 is TGTGCCAGCTGCCGAGACAGGTCTCTACTGGGGACCCAGTACTTC.

This chain uses TRBV11-2 with TRBJ1-1; no reliable D call. The CDR3 has 15 amino acids. CDR1 is SGHAT and CDR2 is FQNNGV in the germline V gene. Trimming stripped 5 bases from V and 1 base from J, with 14 bases between. The CDR3 region has the DNA TGTGCCAGCAGCCCCTTACCGGGAGGGAACACTGAAGCTTTCTTT. As protein: CASSPLPGGNTEAFF.

The chain joins TRBV10-2 to TRBJ2-7; weak D call: TRBD2 (7 bases). The CDR3 has 14 residues. V was shortened by 10 bases and J by 2 bases, with 18 bases between the two germline ends. Looked up from germline, CDR1 is WSHSY and CDR2 is SAAADI. The CDR3 is CATTLGGGPYEQYF. DNA of the CDR3: TGCGCCACCACACTAGGGGGGGGTCCCTACGAGCAGTACTTC.

With respect to this clone: The same CDR3 can be traced to other DNA sequences in this sample. The J gene is TRBJ2-2, the V gene TRBV2, with 7 positions matching TRBD1. V dropped 4 bases and J dropped 1; count of bases not matched to a gene: 3. The CDR3 totals 15 residues. In germline, CDR1 is SNHLY, CDR2 FYNNEI. The CDR3 loop reads CASSGQGRNTGELFF. CDR3 sequence (DNA): TGTGCCAGCAGTGGACAGGGAAGGAACACCGGGGAGCTGTTTTTT.

V is TRBV28 and J is TRBJ1-2; D might be TRBD1 (5 bases). Looked up from germline, CDR1 is MDHEN and CDR2 is SYDVKM. CDR3 size: 14 residues. Trimming pared 8 bases from V and 5 bases from J, leaving 18 bases between. The CDR3 nucleotides read TGTGCCAGCGGGCGGAGCAGGGTTAGGTATGGCTACACCTTC. Protein sequence: CASGRSRVRYGYTF.

This clone appeared a few times. J is TRBJ1-6 and V is TRBV7-9; TRBD1 might be the D (5 bases). The ends were cut back, 5 bases at V and 15 bases at J, with 14 bases in the middle. The CDR3 covers 12 residues. The V gene's germline CDR1 is SEHNR and CDR2 FQNEAQ (reference sequence). CDR3 in amino acids: CASSVGEGYLHF. As DNA, the CDR3 is TGTGCCAGCAGCGTGGGGGAGGGCTACCTCCACTTT. Full variable domain (remainder filled in from reference TRBV7-9 and TRBJ1-6): DTGVSQNPRHKITKRGQNVTFRCDPISEHNRLYWYRQTLGQGPEFLTYFQNEAQLEKSRLLSDRFSAERPKGSFSTLEIQRTEQGDSAMYLCASSVGEGYLHFGNGTRLTVT.

The chain combines TRBV5-1 with TRBJ2-7; TRBD1 agrees at 9 bases. J gave up 2 bases and V 5 bases, and 5 bases lay outside the gene matches. From germline, CDR1 is SGHRS and CDR2 YFSETQ. The CDR3 is 14 amino acids. Here the CDR3 DNA reads TGCGCCAGCAGATTACAGGGGGCGACCTACGAGCAGTACTTC. This gives the protein CASRLQGATYEQYF.

This chain's CDR3 is CASRRAGTGIANTEAFF. The CDR3 DNA reads as TGTGCCAGTAGAAGAGCCGGGACAGGGATAGCGAACACTGAAGCTTTCTTT. The gene calls are TRBV19 and TRBJ1-1; 9 positions agree with TRBD1. The trim removed 6 bases at V and 1 base at J, leaving 12 bases unmatched. Per germline, CDR1 LNHDA and CDR2 SQIVND (reference sequence). This CDR3 contains 17 residues. Together with reference TRBV19 and TRBJ1-1, the CDR3 gives the full variable domain: DGGITQSPKYLFRKEGQNVTLSCEQNLNHDAMYWYRQDPGQGLRLIYYSQIVNDFQKGDIAEGYSVSREKKESFPLTVTSAQKNPTAFYLCASRRAGTGIANTEAFFGQGTRLTVV.

This clone was detected once. The chain uses TRBV9 and TRBJ1-6; D call uncertain. The CDR3 extends over 13 amino acids. The germline V gene encodes CDR1 SGDLS and CDR2 YYNGEE. V was shortened by 3 bases and J by 9 bases, with 10 bases between the two germline ends. This chain's CDR3 is CASSESPSSPLHF. The CDR3 DNA follows: TGTGCCAGCAGCGAGAGCCCATCTTCACCCCTCCACTTT.

The V gene is TRBV7-3, the J gene TRBJ1-1; 10 bases match TRBD1. Germline CDR1 reads SGHTA; CDR2 reads FQGTGA. Trimming cost V 5 bases and J 4 bases; bases outside gene matches: 7. The length of the CDR3 is 15 residues. The CDR3 DNA sequence: TGTGCCAGCAGCGCGGGACAGGGGTTGGGCACTGAAGCTTTCTTT. It translates to CASSAGQGLGTEAFF.

V usage is TRBV5-6 and J usage is TRBJ1-1; perhaps TRBD1 as D (6 bases). V was pared by 4 bases and J by 8 bases, with 15 bases between. The CDR3 is 13 residues long. Germline V gives CDR1 SGHDT, CDR2 YYEEEE. CDR3 DNA: TGTGCCAGCAGCCGTGACAGGATCGAAGAAGCTTTCTTT. Its translation: CASSRDRIEEAFF.

The gene calls are TRBV3-1 (or the pseudogene TRBV3-2) and TRBJ2-3; 10 bases are shared with TRBD2. The CDR3 runs 17 residues. V trimming: 0 bases; J trimming: 6 bases; junction bases outside the gene matches: 9. Germline assignment: CDR1 LGHDT and CDR2 YNNKEL (reference sequence). The CDR3 is CASSQDWEREGPDTQYF. The CDR3 DNA sequence: TGTGCCAGCAGCCAAGATTGGGAGCGGGAGGGCCCGGATACGCAGTATTTT.

For the CDR3, the DNA is TGTGCCAGCAGCAATACGGGAGAGCAGTACTTC. Residues: CASSNTGEQYF. V is TRBV21-1 and J is TRBJ2-7; TRBD2, the table's D call, was not compared with the DNA. TRBV21-1 counts as a pseudogene. The CDR3 is 11 amino acids.

The gene calls are TRBV10-3 and TRBJ2-1, with 12 bases fitting TRBD2. Germline lookup yields CDR1 ENHRY and CDR2 SYGVKD. The CDR3 has 15 amino acids. J lost 8 bases, V lost 7 bases, and 9 bases had no gene match. The CDR3 nucleotides read TGTGCCATCACTGCGACTAGCGGGAGCTGGGATGAGCAGTTCTTC. As protein: CAITATSGSWDEQFF.

The V and J genes are TRBV6-5 and TRBJ2-1; 11 nucleotides agree with TRBD2. Germline CDR1 and CDR2: MNHEY and SVGAGI. This CDR3 comprises 13 residues. The J segment lost 5 bases and the V segment lost 8 bases, leaving 2 bases of the junction unmatched. The CDR3 DNA is TGTGCCAGCCAGGGACTAGCGGACAATGAGCAGTTCTTC. Translated: CASQGLADNEQFF.